Below are 20 T cell receptor beta chains sequenced from a single sample in a study of T cell responses to AZD1222 COVID-19 vaccine. TCRdb's table, derived via immunoSEQ multiplex PCR, lists solely in-frame clones and lacks some. The table records 110,000 to 150,000 clones, roughly 90% of them present only once. The material was peripheral blood, obtained on day 0 of AZD1222 vaccination. Receptors were obtained from an adult in good health.

The CDR3 spells CASSQDRKREGSGEQYF. The CDR3, as DNA: TGTGCCAGCAGCCAAGATCGGAAGCGGGAGGGCTCGGGTGAGCAGTACTTC. This rearrangement joins TRBV3-1 (or the pseudogene TRBV3-2) to TRBJ2-7, with 10 bases identical to TRBD2. The CDR3 length is 17 residues. Germline V gene lookup returns CDR1 LGHDT and CDR2 YNNKEL (reference sequence). V was clipped by 0 bases and J by 7 bases; unmatched bases: 12.

This chain connects TRBV7-2 to TRBJ2-5; 8 bases align to TRBD2. Trimming removed 8 bases from V and 1 base from J; junction bases left unmatched: 3. The length of the CDR3 is 13 residues. From germline, CDR1 is SGHTA and CDR2 FQGNSA. The CDR3 sequence is CASGLAAQETQYF. The CDR3 region has the DNA TGTGCCAGCGGACTAGCAGCCCAAGAGACCCAGTACTTC. Combining the CDR3 with reference TRBV7-2 and TRBJ2-5 gives the whole variable domain GAGVSQSPSNKVTEKGKDVELRCDPISGHTALYWYRQSLGQGLEFLIYFQGNSAPDKSGLPSDRFSAERTGGSVSTLTIQRTQQEDSAVYLCASGLAAQETQYFGPGTRLLVL.

The gene calls are TRBV20-1 and TRBJ2-5, with a tentative D call TRBD1 (6 bases). V was pared by 3 bases and J by 4 bases, with 18 bases between. Germline V gene data show CDR1 as DFQATT and CDR2 as SNEGSKA (reference sequence). The CDR3 runs 15 residues. CDR3 amino acids: CSASLGQGMGETQYF. For the CDR3, the DNA is TGCAGTGCTAGTTTAGGGCAGGGGATGGGAGAGACCCAGTACTTC.

The V and J genes are TRBV19 and TRBJ2-5; possible D gene TRBD1, 5 bases. Per the germline V gene, CDR1 is LNHDA and CDR2 is SQIVND (reference sequence). CDR3 length: 15 amino acids. Between the trimmed V and J ends, which lost 4 bases and 2 bases, there was a span of 14 bases. The CDR3 coding sequence is TGTGCCAGTAGTAGGGGTGGGGCAGGGCAAGAGACCCAGTACTTC. Translated: CASSRGGAGQETQYF.

The chain joins TRBV10-3 to TRBJ1-1; D ambiguous. CDR3 size: 15 residues. V was shortened by 6 bases and J by 1 base, with 15 bases between the two germline ends. CDR1 is ENHRY and CDR2 is SYGVKD in the germline V gene. The CDR3 DNA reads TGTGCCATCAGGCCGCAGCTTGAAGGGAACACTGAAGCTTTCTTT. It translates to CAIRPQLEGNTEAFF.

The genes are TRBV28 and TRBJ1-1; no reliable D call. V was shortened by 9 bases and J by 7 bases, with 12 bases between the two germline ends. The CDR3 length is 11 residues. CDR1 and CDR2 from the germline V gene are MDHEN and SYDVKM. The DNA for the CDR3 is TGTGCCAGTACAACAGAGGATGAAGCTTTCTTT. Its protein is CASTTEDEAFF.

Concerning this clone: Other DNA sequences from this sample encode an identical CDR3 as well. The gene calls are TRBV27 and TRBJ1-2, with 8 bases that match TRBD1. The CDR3 spans 15 residues. V shed 0 bases, J shed 2 bases, and the junction held 2 bases outside the gene matches. From germline, CDR1 is MNHEY and CDR2 SMNVEV (reference sequence). DNA for the CDR3: TGTGCCAGCAGTTTATCGGCAGGGGGCAACTATGGCTACACCTTC. Translated, it gives CASSLSAGGNYGYTF.

In the case of this clone: Other DNA sequences in this specimen translate into the identical CDR3. The chain joins TRBV27 to TRBJ1-1; D uncertain. The CDR3 spans 13 residues. With 0 bases removed from V and 2 bases from J, the gap between germline ends came to 4 bases. Germline values: CDR1 MNHEY, CDR2 SMNVEV (reference sequence). The CDR3 sequence is CASSLSPNTEAFF. CDR3 coding DNA: TGTGCCAGCAGTTTATCGCCCAACACTGAAGCTTTCTTT.

About this clone itself: The sample has other DNA sequences that encode this CDR3 too. The chain uses TRBV4-3 and TRBJ1-4; a possible D gene is TRBD1 (6 bases). Per germline, CDR1 LGHNA and CDR2 YSLEER. The CDR3 covers 15 residues. The V gene lost 0 bases and the J gene lost 3 bases, with 8 bases spanning the gap. DNA of the CDR3: TGCGCCAGCAGCCAAGATACAGGGTCTAATGAAAAACTGTTTTTT. Translated, it gives CASSQDTGSNEKLFF.

The chain joins TRBV2 to TRBJ2-5; 12 positions match TRBD2. The CDR3 length is 13 residues. Trimming removed 7 bases from V and 11 bases from J; junction bases left unmatched: 8. Germline V gene lookup returns CDR1 SNHLY and CDR2 FYNNEI. The CDR3 protein is CASKTSGSPKQYF. CDR3 nucleotides: TGTGCCAGCAAGACTAGCGGGAGCCCCAAGCAGTACTTC.

The CDR3 bases are TGCGCCAGCAGCCAAGACACCGGGGTCTTGAGCTCCTACAATGAGCAGTTCTTC. Translation: CASSQDTGVLSSYNEQFF. V usage is TRBV4-3 and J usage is TRBJ2-1; tentative D call: TRBD2 (5 bases). Germline V CDR1 and CDR2: LGHNA, YSLEER. The CDR3 totals 18 residues. V lost 0 bases to trimming and J lost 0 bases, with 15 bases between them.

The rearrangement joins TRBV12-5 to TRBJ1-5, with a tentative D call TRBD1 (5 bases). Germline-derived CDR1 and CDR2 are LGHNT and FRNRAP. Trimming left V 4 bases short and J 7 bases short, with 14 bases between. CDR3 length: 14 residues. CDR3 coding DNA: TGTGCTAGTGGTTACGCAGGGAGGGACCAGCCCCAGCATTTT. Translated, it gives CASGYAGRDQPQHF.

This chain connects TRBV29-1 to TRBJ2-1; D ambiguous. The V gene lost 3 bases and the J gene lost 12 bases, with 15 bases spanning the gap. Germline CDR1 is SQVTM and CDR2 is ANQGSEA. This CDR3 spans 12 amino acids. The CDR3 DNA sequence: TGCAGCGTTGAGTACCAGGCGACGGGGCAGTTCTTC. This translates into CSVEYQATGQFF.

The chain uses TRBV3-1 (or the pseudogene TRBV3-2) and TRBJ1-2; no reliable D call. The CDR3 sequence is 17 residues long. Trimming took 2 bases from V and 7 from J, leaving 23 bases between them. Germline V CDR1 and CDR2: LGHDT, YNNKEL (reference sequence). In DNA form, the CDR3 reads TGTGCCAGCAGCCAACGGCCACCGGGAACAAGCGCTGGTGGCTACACCTTC. This translates into CASSQRPPGTSAGGYTF.

The gene calls are TRBV28 and TRBJ1-4; D may be TRBD1 (5 bases). Germline assignment: CDR1 MDHEN and CDR2 SYDVKM. The V gene lost 6 bases and the J gene lost 7 bases, with 15 bases spanning the gap. The CDR3 has 14 residues. The CDR3 DNA reads TGTGCCAGCAGCCAGGCGAAGGGGTTTGAAAAACTGTTTTTT. Amino acid sequence: CASSQAKGFEKLFF.

Only a few counts were recorded for this clone. CDR3 in amino acids: CASTTGQSNTEAFF. In nucleotides, the CDR3 is TGTGCCAGCACGACGGGACAGTCGAACACTGAAGCTTTCTTT. The rearrangement uses TRBV11-2 and TRBJ1-1, with 7 bases matching TRBD1. V was pared by 7 bases and J by 1 base, with 6 bases of the junction left unmatched. Germline V lookup: CDR1 SGHAT, CDR2 FQNNGV. The CDR3 is 14 amino acids.

This clone was recorded once. V gene TRBV28 combines with J gene TRBJ1-3; weak D call: TRBD1 (5 bases). From germline, CDR1 is MDHEN and CDR2 SYDVKM. CDR3 size: 16 residues. The V gene lost 5 bases and the J gene lost 8 bases, with 22 bases spanning the gap. The CDR3 is CASSRLDLRRGDTIYF. The CDR3 DNA is TGTGCCAGCAGTCGCCTGGACCTTAGGAGGGGAGACACCATATATTTT.

V is TRBV28 and J is TRBJ1-5, with D hard to call. Germline CDR1 is MDHEN and CDR2 is SYDVKM. The CDR3 has 14 residues. Trimming left V 5 bases short and J 0 bases short, with 8 bases between. The CDR3 region has the DNA TGTGCCAGCAGTGATTACATTAGCAATCAGCCCCAGCATTTT. It yields the protein CASSDYISNQPQHF. The full variable domain, in which reference TRBV28 and TRBJ1-5 provide the parts outside the CDR3, is DVKVTQSSRYLVKRTGEKVFLECVQDMDHENMFWYRQDPGLGLRLIYFSYDVKMKEKGDIPEGYSVSREKKERFSLILESASTNQTSMYLCASSDYISNQPQHFGDGTRLSIL.

The genes are TRBV18 and TRBJ1-2; 8 positions match TRBD1. This CDR3 has 18 amino acids. The germline V gene encodes CDR1 KGHSH and CDR2 LQKENI. V was pared by 4 bases and J by 6 bases, with 19 bases of the junction left unmatched. The CDR3 reads CASSLLRDRGPSDDGYTF. CDR3 coding DNA: TGTGCCAGCTCACTTCTGCGTGACAGGGGACCCTCGGATGATGGCTACACCTTC. Full variable domain (remainder filled in from reference TRBV18 and TRBJ1-2): NAGVMQNPRHLVRRRGQEARLRCSPMKGHSHVYWYRQLPEEGLKFMVYLQKENIIDESGMPKERFSAEFPKEGPSILRIQQVVRGDSAAYFCASSLLRDRGPSDDGYTFGSGTRLTVV.

CDR3 sequence (DNA): TGTGCCAGCCCCCAGGGCCCCAACACCGGGGAGCTGTTTTTT. This codes for CASPQGPNTGELFF. The chain carries TRBV7-8 and TRBJ2-2, with D possibly TRBD1 on 5 matching bases. Germline values: CDR1 SGHVS, CDR2 FQNEAQ. This CDR3 is 14 amino acids long. Trimming left V 8 bases short and J 2 bases short, with 12 bases between.